A single sample is the source of the 11 T cell receptor beta chains below, sequenced in a study of CD8 T cells in Susac syndrome. The RNA input was roughly 0.45 to 1 ug, and it was reverse transcribed with random hexamers. Using its own MiXCR run on the immunoSEQ multiplex PCR reads, TCRdb lists one record per CDR3 protein. The repertoire holds 100,000 to 150,000 distinct CDR3 sequences, with around 94% as singletons. The material sequenced was CD4+ T cells from PBMCs. Every receptor here comes from a human donor in good health.

The chain carries TRBV7-2 and TRBJ2-1, with TRBD2 identical over 7 bases. Unmatched junction bases numbered 8, after V lost 7 bases and J lost 8 bases. This CDR3 spans 13 amino acids. CDR1 is SGHTA, CDR2 FQGNSA, per germline. The CDR3 protein is CASTPPREHEQFF. CDR3 in DNA: TGTGCCAGCACCCCTCCGCGGGAGCATGAGCAGTTCTTC. Full variable domain (rest looked up from reference TRBV7-2 and TRBJ2-1): GAGVSQSPSNKVTEKGKDVELRCDPISGHTALYWYRQSLGQGLEFLIYFQGNSAPDKSGLPSDRFSAERTGGSVSTLTIQRTQQEDSAVYLCASTPPREHEQFFGPGTRLTVL.

This clonotype has only one observation. The chain combines TRBV29-1 with TRBJ2-1; D gene uncertain. CDR3 length equals 12 residues. Germline CDR1 is SQVTM and CDR2 is ANQGSEA. Trimming left V 5 bases short and J 4 bases short, with 9 bases between. The CDR3 DNA follows: TGCAGCGTTCGTAATGGATACAATGAGCAGTTCTTC. This codes for CSVRNGYNEQFF.

This clonotype was observed once. The gene calls are TRBV9 and TRBJ2-2; D remains ambiguous. With 4 bases removed from V and 6 bases from J, the gap between germline ends came to 16 bases. Germline CDR1 is SGDLS and CDR2 is YYNGEE. The CDR3 runs to 15 residues. The CDR3: CASSPSVVPSGELFF. CDR3 nucleotides: TGTGCCAGCAGCCCCTCGGTGGTTCCCTCCGGGGAGCTGTTTTTT. Looking up the rest from reference TRBV9 and TRBJ2-2 gives the full variable domain: DSGVTQTPKHLITATGQRVTLRCSPRSGDLSVYWYQQSLDQGLQFLIQYYNGEERAKGNILERFSAQQFPDLHSELNLSSLELGDSALYFCASSPSVVPSGELFFGEGSRLTVL.

This chain joins TRBV6-1 and TRBJ1-5; maybe TRBD1 (6 bases). The CDR3 spans 13 residues. Germline values: CDR1 MNHNS, CDR2 SASEGT. V was clipped by 7 bases and J by 7 bases, with 14 bases between them. This CDR3 reads CASNTQTGQPQHF. Written as DNA, the CDR3 is TGTGCCAGCAATACTCAAACAGGGCAGCCCCAGCATTTT.

V usage is TRBV23-1 and J usage is TRBJ1-6; no reliable D call. TRBV23-1 is treated as an ORF (open reading frame) with a function not yet certain. The V gene lost 7 bases and the J gene lost 5 bases, with 9 bases spanning the gap. This CDR3 comprises 13 residues. The chain's CDR3 is CASKHLNNSPLHF. CDR3 nucleotide sequence: TGCGCCAGCAAACACCTAAATAATTCACCCCTCCACTTT.

The V gene is TRBV19, the J gene TRBJ1-1; D not certain. CDR1 is LNHDA, CDR2 SQIVND, per germline (reference sequence). The CDR3 runs to 14 residues. Trimming removed 9 bases from V and 2 bases from J, with 16 bases in between. CDR3 residues: CASSWSGINTEAFF. The CDR3 DNA reads as TGTGCCAGCTCCTGGTCGGGGATAAACACTGAAGCTTTCTTT.

In its sample, this clonotype was seen a few times. The gene calls are TRBV12-5 and TRBJ2-1, with D unresolved. Trimming took off 5 bases at V and 3 bases at J, with 2 bases between the two ends. Germline values: CDR1 LGHNT, CDR2 FRNRAP. The CDR3 consists of 11 residues. The CDR3 DNA reads TGTGCTAGTGGTCGCTACAATGAGCAGTTCTTC. Amino acids: CASGRYNEQFF.

The V and J genes are TRBV9 and TRBJ1-5; D not resolved. Germline CDR1 reads SGDLS; CDR2 reads YYNGEE. This CDR3 is 13 amino acids long. V was trimmed by 0 bases and J by 7 bases, leaving 8 bases between them. The CDR3 nucleotides read TGTGCCAGCAGCGTAGGACCAGACCAGCCCCAGCATTTT. This codes for CASSVGPDQPQHF.

The J gene is TRBJ1-1, the V gene TRBV11-2; TRBD1 is a possible D gene (5 bases). Germline assignment: CDR1 SGHAT and CDR2 FQNNGV. Trimming took off 1 base at V and 2 bases at J, with 14 bases between the two ends. The CDR3 sequence is 16 residues long. The CDR3 reads CASSLVGGVGNTEAFF. CDR3 DNA sequence: TGTGCCAGCAGCTTAGTGGGGGGAGTAGGAAACACTGAAGCTTTCTTT.

The chain employs TRBV20-1 and TRBJ2-5, with 8 bases lining up with TRBD2. The CDR3 contains 17 residues. In germline, CDR1 is DFQATT, CDR2 SNEGSKA (reference sequence). The V gene end was trimmed by 6 bases and the J gene end by 1 base; junction bases not matched to a gene: 16. The CDR3 coding sequence is TGCAGTGCCCGGCGGAGCGGGAGAGTAAGAATCCAAGAGACCCAGTACTTC. Its translation: CSARRSGRVRIQETQYF.

This chain links TRBV7-9 with TRBJ1-1; D is unresolved. The CDR3 is 14 residues long. Trimming removed 3 bases at V and 0 bases at J, with 8 bases between. From germline, CDR1 is SEHNR and CDR2 FQNEAQ (reference sequence). CDR3 in amino acids: CASSFWEMNTEAFF. The CDR3 coding sequence is TGTGCCAGCAGCTTCTGGGAAATGAACACTGAAGCTTTCTTT. Complete variable domain (other parts from reference TRBV7-9 and TRBJ1-1): DTGVSQNPRHKITKRGQNVTFRCDPISEHNRLYWYRQTLGQGPEFLTYFQNEAQLEKSRLLSDRFSAERPKGSFSTLEIQRTEQGDSAMYLCASSFWEMNTEAFFGQGTRLTVV.